The T cell receptor (beta chain) under discussion was sequenced for a study of blood T cell repertoires in COVID-19. Study-level background: The origin of the acute and convalescent COVID-19 samples was the United States, Italy and Spain.

Seattle patient enrollment occurred during active infection, with longitudinal follow-up thereafter. Sequenced by immunoSEQ multiplex PCR; TCRdb stores in-frame clones only, minus some. This table holds roughly 440,000 clones, 70% to 90% found once. The length of the CDR3 is 15 residues. Germline CDR1 is MDHEN and CDR2 is SYDVKM. Trimming at V came to 6 bases and at J to 4 bases, leaving 6 bases not matched to a gene. The genes are TRBV28 and TRBJ1-3; 10 positions agree with TRBD1. The sequencing input was peripheral blood. The receptor was derived from a woman aged 45-65 years with COVID-19, enrolled during active disease. The CDR3 DNA is TGTGCCAGCAGCTCCAGGACAGGGGGGGGAAACACCATATATTTT. It encodes CASSSRTGGGNTIYF. The full variable domain, its missing parts supplied by reference TRBV28 and TRBJ1-3, is DVKVTQSSRYLVKRTGEKVFLECVQDMDHENMFWYRQDPGLGLRLIYFSYDVKMKEKGDIPEGYSVSREKKERFSLILESASTNQTSMYLCASSSRTGGGNTIYFGEGSWLTVV.